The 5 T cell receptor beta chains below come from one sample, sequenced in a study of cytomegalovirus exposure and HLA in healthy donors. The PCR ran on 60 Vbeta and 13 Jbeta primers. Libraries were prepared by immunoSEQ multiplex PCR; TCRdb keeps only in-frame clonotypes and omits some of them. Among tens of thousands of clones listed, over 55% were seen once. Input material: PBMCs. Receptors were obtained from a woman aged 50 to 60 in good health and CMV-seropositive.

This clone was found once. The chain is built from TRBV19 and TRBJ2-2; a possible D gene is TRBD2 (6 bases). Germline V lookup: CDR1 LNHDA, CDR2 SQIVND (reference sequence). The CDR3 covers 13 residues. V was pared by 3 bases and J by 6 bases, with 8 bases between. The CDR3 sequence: CASSMEGSGELFF. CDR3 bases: TGTGCCAGTAGTATGGAGGGTTCCGGGGAGCTGTTTTTT.

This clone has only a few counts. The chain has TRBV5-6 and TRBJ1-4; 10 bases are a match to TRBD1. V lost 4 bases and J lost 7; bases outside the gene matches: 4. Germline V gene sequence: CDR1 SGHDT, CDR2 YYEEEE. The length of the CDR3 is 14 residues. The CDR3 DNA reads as TGTGCCAGCAGCCAGACAGGGGGCGGTGAAAAACTGTTTTTT. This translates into CASSQTGGGEKLFF.

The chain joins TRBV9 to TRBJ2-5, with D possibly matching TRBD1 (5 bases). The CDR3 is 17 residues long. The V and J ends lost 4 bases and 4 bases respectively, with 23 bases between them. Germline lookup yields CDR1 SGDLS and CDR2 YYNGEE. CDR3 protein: CASSINSPGFQGETQYF. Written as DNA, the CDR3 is TGTGCCAGCAGCATAAATTCTCCCGGGTTCCAGGGAGAGACCCAGTACTTC.

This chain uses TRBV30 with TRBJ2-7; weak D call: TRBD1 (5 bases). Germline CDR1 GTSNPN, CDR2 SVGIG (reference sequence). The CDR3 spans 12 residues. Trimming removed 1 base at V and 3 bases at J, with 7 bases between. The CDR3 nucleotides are TGTGCCTGGAGTGGGCAGGGCTACGAGCAGTACTTC. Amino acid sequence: CAWSGQGYEQYF.

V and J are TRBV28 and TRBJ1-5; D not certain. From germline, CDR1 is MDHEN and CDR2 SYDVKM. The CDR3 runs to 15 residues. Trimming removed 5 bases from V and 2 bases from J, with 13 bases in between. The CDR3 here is CASSTGSWGNQPQHF. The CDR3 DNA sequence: TGTGCCAGCAGTACGGGATCCTGGGGCAATCAGCCCCAGCATTTT. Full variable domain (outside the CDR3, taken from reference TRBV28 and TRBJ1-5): DVKVTQSSRYLVKRTGEKVFLECVQDMDHENMFWYRQDPGLGLRLIYFSYDVKMKEKGDIPEGYSVSREKKERFSLILESASTNQTSMYLCASSTGSWGNQPQHFGDGTRLSIL.